This T cell receptor (beta chain) was documented in a study of CD8+CD57+ T cells in acquired aplastic anemia. Whoever was chosen for sequencing had shown CD8+CD57+ cell expansion by flow cytometry. Patient blood was sampled before any therapy had been received. Trimming stripped 6 bases from V and 0 bases from J, with 14 bases between. The CDR3 is 14 amino acids. Germline V CDR1 and CDR2: DFQATT, SNEGSKA (reference sequence). Overall study findings and caveats: Patients showed no significant difference from controls in CD8+ Simpson's diversity. Patients and controls were found to share approximately 31 CD8+ CDR3 sequences.

Worth noting for this clonotype: Its antigen is as yet unknown.

Template material for TCR beta VDJ and CDR3 profiling consisted of genomic DNA. Via MiXCR, TCRdb re-called the reads, giving one row per CDR3 protein. The sample consists of about 95,000 distinct CDR3 sequences, around 68% of them appearing once. This chain joins TRBV20-1 and TRBJ1-1; a weak D match, TRBD1 (5 bases). The source material was sorted CD4+, CD8+, or CD8+CD57+ T cells (not recorded which) from PBMCs. The origin of this receptor is a human donor with aplastic anemia. CDR3 residues: CSAAQGSLNTEAFF. CDR3 in DNA: TGCAGTGCCGCGCAGGGAAGTTTGAACACTGAAGCTTTCTTT.